This record concerns one TCR beta chain sequence. Recruitment covered 25 or so US areas and drew participants whose ages spanned roughly 18 to 100 years. The study counted Cohort 3 donors as recovered given two negative PCRs, clearance, or symptom resolution. The data stem from a study of blood T cell repertoires in COVID-19. Across the whole study: Whether acute or convalescent, the COVID-19 samples came from the United States, Italy and Spain.

Authors' processing steps: Reference gene primer amplification yielded estimated nucleated cell counts. Sequencing used immunoSEQ multiplex PCR; TCRdb keeps in-frame clones, though not all of them. D and trimming come from the DNA, and the V and J calls and clone size come from that table. The sample yields a few hundred thousand clones, 80% to 95% seen once. CDR1 and CDR2 (germline): LNHDA, SQIVND (reference sequence). V gave up 4 bases and J gave up 0 bases; unmatched junction bases: 8. The CDR3 runs 18 residues. The TCR originated in a young man who had recovered from COVID-19. The chain joins TRBV19 to TRBJ2-3, with 12 bases lining up with TRBD2. The material sequenced was PBMCs or T cells enriched from blood (not recorded which). The CDR3 nucleotides read TGTGCCAGTAGTACACTGGAGGGACTAGCGGGTAGCACAGATACGCAGTATTTT. Encoded protein: CASSTLEGLAGSTDTQYF.